One sample yielded the 29 T cell receptor beta chains listed below, sequenced in a study of Ad26.COV2.S vaccination and SARS-CoV-2 variants. The assay was immunoSEQ multiplex PCR, and TCRdb's table has in-frame clones only and misses some. The sample carries about 350,000 clones, about 87% recorded once. Treatment in this sample: about 20 received Ad26.COV2.S at low or high dose, single or two shots; several received placebo; per-sample allocation not given. The samples date from day 63 after the first vaccine or placebo injection. The sample in question was peripheral blood, obtained in a trial of Ad26.COV2.S vaccine versus placebo. The receptor set was obtained from a person between 18 and 65 years old who received the Ad26.COV2.S COVID-19 vaccine or a placebo.

This chain uses TRBV15 with TRBJ1-4; TRBD1 agrees at 9 bases. This CDR3 comprises 19 residues. Germline values: CDR1 LNHNV, CDR2 YYDKDF (reference sequence). Trimming at V came to 3 bases and at J to 8 bases, leaving 19 bases not matched to a gene. As DNA, the CDR3 is TGTGCCACCAGCAGGGACAGGGGCGGCGGGCGGAGGGACGGAGAAAAACTGTTTTTT. Its translation is CATSRDRGGGRRDGEKLFF. The variable domain in full, completed from reference TRBV15 and TRBJ1-4, reads DAMVIQNPRYQVTQFGKPVTLSCSQTLNHNVMYWYQQKSSQAPKLLFHYYDKDFNNEADTPDNFQSRRPNTSFCFLDIRSPGLGDTAMYLCATSRDRGGGRRDGEKLFFGSGTQLSVL.

The chain is built from TRBV7-9 and TRBJ2-3, with a tentative D call TRBD2 (6 bases). The CDR3 covers 14 residues. CDR1 is SEHNR and CDR2 is FQNEAQ in the germline V gene (reference sequence). The germline V and J ends were trimmed by 4 bases and 1 base, with 9 bases remaining between them. The CDR3 DNA reads as TGTGCCAGCAGCTGGCCTAGCGGCACAGATACGCAGTATTTT. This gives the protein CASSWPSGTDTQYF.

The rearrangement links TRBV6-5 to TRBJ2-3; unclear D gene. The V and J ends lost 8 bases and 5 bases respectively, with 5 bases between them. CDR1 is MNHEY and CDR2 is SVGAGI in the germline V gene. The CDR3 runs to 10 residues. In DNA, the CDR3 is TGTGCCAGCGGTCAAGATACGCAGTATTTT. The encoded protein is CASGQDTQYF.

V and J are TRBV30 and TRBJ1-5; the D gene is possibly TRBD1 (5 bases). Trimming took off 4 bases at V and 2 bases at J, with 12 bases between the two ends. This CDR3 is 14 amino acids long. The germline V gene encodes CDR1 GTSNPN and CDR2 SVGIG (reference sequence). The CDR3 spells CAWTGTNRNQPQHF. The CDR3 nucleotides read TGTGCCTGGACCGGGACGAACCGCAATCAGCCCCAGCATTTT.

V is TRBV30 and J is TRBJ2-5; no clear D gene. The germline V gene has CDR1 GTSNPN and CDR2 SVGIG (reference sequence). This CDR3 comprises 14 residues. V was pared by 2 bases and J by 3 bases, with 13 bases between. The CDR3 sequence: CAWSPGPTKETQYF. The CDR3 DNA sequence: TGTGCCTGGAGTCCCGGGCCTACAAAAGAGACCCAGTACTTC.

CDR3 in DNA: TGTGCCAGCAGCTCGGGGGTAAACACCGGGGAGCTGTTTTTT. This translates into CASSSGVNTGELFF. The genes are TRBV6-1 and TRBJ2-2, with D perhaps TRBD2 (6 bases). The CDR3 is 14 amino acids. Trimming cost V 6 bases and J 2 bases, with 10 bases left between them. Germline V CDR1 and CDR2: MNHNS, SASEGT.

The DNA for the CDR3 is TGTGCCAGCAGCTTGGGAGGGACGGCGAACACTGAAGCTTTCTTT. Amino acids: CASSLGGTANTEAFF. The rearrangement uses TRBV5-6 and TRBJ1-1; possibly TRBD1 for D (5 bases). CDR3 size: 15 residues. Germline CDR1 reads SGHDT; CDR2 reads YYEEEE. Trimming pared 0 bases from V and 1 base from J, leaving 10 bases between. Using reference TRBV5-6 and TRBJ1-1 for the parts outside the CDR3, the full variable domain is DAGVTQSPTHLIKTRGQQVTLRCSPKSGHDTVSWYQQALGQGPQFIFQYYEEEERQRGNFPDRFSGHQFPNYSSELNVNALLLGDSALYLCASSLGGTANTEAFFGQGTRLTVV.

The chain has TRBV20-1 and TRBJ1-5; 7 positions agree with TRBD1. The V and J ends lost 3 bases and 8 bases, in that order; junction bases with no gene match: 10. Germline CDR1 DFQATT, CDR2 SNEGSKA (reference sequence). The length of the CDR3 is 14 residues. In DNA form, the CDR3 reads TGCAGTGCTAGTGCACAGGGGCTTCTGGAGCCCCAGCATTTT. This gives the protein CSASAQGLLEPQHF.

The chain carries TRBV7-2 and TRBJ2-1, with 7 bases lining up with TRBD2. The CDR3 covers 15 residues. Trimming at V came to 4 bases and at J to 3 bases, leaving 6 bases not matched to a gene. Germline values: CDR1 SGHTA, CDR2 FQGNSA. The CDR3 loop reads CASSSQRGVYNEQFF. CDR3 DNA sequence: TGTGCCAGCAGCTCCCAGCGGGGAGTCTACAATGAGCAGTTCTTC.

The gene calls are TRBV4-2 and TRBJ1-1, with unresolved D. The germline gives CDR1 LGHNA, CDR2 YNFKEQ. The V and J ends lost 0 bases and 2 bases respectively, with 10 bases between them. CDR3 length equals 15 residues. The CDR3 DNA reads as TGTGCCAGCAGCCAAGATCGGTGGGTTAACACTGAAGCTTTCTTT. Translation: CASSQDRWVNTEAFF.

The table lists this clone with a few counts. Written as DNA, the CDR3 is TGTGCCTGGAGGACCGAGAGATCCAGCGGGCAGTACTTC. Translating gives CAWRTERSSGQYF. The chain uses TRBV30 and TRBJ2-7; tentatively, D is TRBD2 (5 bases). Trimming removed 3 bases from V and 9 bases from J, with 18 bases in between. The germline V gene encodes CDR1 GTSNPN and CDR2 SVGIG (reference sequence). The CDR3 is made up of 13 amino acids.

CDR3 sequence (DNA): TGTGCCAGCGGGACAGGGGAAAAAGGCGAGCAGTACTTC. This gives the protein CASGTGEKGEQYF. The genes are TRBV12-3 or TRBV12-4 and TRBJ2-7; 10 positions match TRBD1. CDR3 length: 13 residues. Trimming removed 8 bases from V and 6 bases from J; junction bases left unmatched: 7.

The chain uses TRBV7-9 and TRBJ2-3; 11 bases are shared with TRBD2. This CDR3 region has 17 residues. CDR1 and CDR2 from the germline V gene are SEHNR and FQNEAQ (reference sequence). J was trimmed by 0 bases and V by 8 bases; bases with no gene match: 10. The DNA for the CDR3 is TGTGCCAGCGCCACCACTCTAGCGGGGGGAAGCACAGATACGCAGTATTTT. Translated, it gives CASATTLAGGSTDTQYF.

CDR3 in amino acids: CASSFSRGSNYEQYF. Here the CDR3 DNA reads TGTGCCAGCAGCTTTTCTCGGGGGTCAAACTACGAGCAGTACTTC. J is TRBJ2-7 and V is TRBV7-2, with a weak D call TRBD2 (6 bases). The germline V and J ends were trimmed by 3 bases and 3 bases, with 15 bases remaining between them. Germline CDR1 SGHTA, CDR2 FQGNSA. The CDR3 consists of 15 residues.

This sequence joins TRBV19 and TRBJ2-6, with D perhaps TRBD2 (6 bases). CDR3 size: 17 residues. The V end was cut by 3 bases, the J end by 0 bases, with 12 bases between. Germline V CDR1 and CDR2: LNHDA, SQIVND (reference sequence). The CDR3 sequence is CASSIRDLSSGANVLTF. As DNA, the CDR3 is TGTGCCAGTAGTATCCGGGACTTAAGCTCTGGGGCCAACGTCCTGACTTTC.

To note about this clone: One end of the junction does not line up with germline, which may come from a read error. The chain links TRBV7-7 to TRBJ1-5; 10 bases match TRBD1. The CDR3 has 17 residues. Germline CDR1 SSHAT, CDR2 FNYEAQ (reference sequence). For the CDR3, the DNA is TGTGCTAGCAGCTTAAGACAGGGGGCTTGTGTGAATCAGCCCCAGCATTTT. As protein: CASSLRQGACVNQPQHF. The full variable domain, completed using reference TRBV7-7 and TRBJ1-5, is GAGVSQSPRYKVTKRGQDVTLRCDPISSHATLYWYQQALGQGPEFLTYFNYEAQPDKSGLPSDRFSAERPEGSISTLTIQRTEQRDSAMYRCASSLRQGACVNQPQHFGDGTRLSIL.

The J gene is TRBJ1-5, the V gene TRBV30; D perhaps matches TRBD1 (5 bases). The germline V and J ends were trimmed by 4 bases and 2 bases, with 18 bases remaining between them. Germline V CDR1 and CDR2: GTSNPN, SVGIG (reference sequence). The CDR3 has 16 amino acids. In DNA, the CDR3 is TGTGCCTGGAACCCTCGGGGGGTAGTTGGCAATCAGCCCCAGCATTTT. Translation gives CAWNPRGVVGNQPQHF.

The CDR3 nucleotides are TGTGCCAGCTCACCAAGGGGAGGGGGAAGTAACGAGCAGTACTTC. Translating gives CASSPRGGGSNEQYF. V gene TRBV18 combines with J gene TRBJ2-7, with D possibly TRBD2 on 7 matching bases. Trimming removed 2 bases from V and 5 bases from J, with 16 bases in between. Per the germline V gene, CDR1 is KGHSH and CDR2 is LQKENI. The CDR3 has 15 amino acids.

The genes are TRBV6-5 and TRBJ2-1, with D tentatively TRBD1 (5 bases). The ends were cut back, 7 bases at V and 12 bases at J, with 16 bases in the middle. This CDR3 comprises 12 residues. The germline gives CDR1 MNHEY, CDR2 SVGAGI. The CDR3 region is CASKLGLEAQFF. The CDR3 region has the DNA TGTGCCAGCAAGCTGGGGCTAGAGGCGCAGTTCTTC.

The J gene is TRBJ1-1, the V gene TRBV10-3; possible D gene TRBD1, 5 bases. The CDR3 totals 14 residues. Germline V gene data show CDR1 as ENHRY and CDR2 as SYGVKD. Trimming left V 11 bases short and J 1 base short, with 17 bases between. The CDR3 protein is CAVRPSTGNTEAFF. The CDR3 bases are TGTGCCGTACGGCCATCCACAGGGAACACTGAAGCTTTCTTT.

In regard to this clone: This sample includes further DNA sequences coding for the same CDR3. The chain combines TRBV4-2 with TRBJ1-3, with D unresolved. The CDR3 has 15 residues. V was clipped by 0 bases and J by 1 base, with 7 bases between them. Germline lookup yields CDR1 LGHNA and CDR2 YNFKEQ. This CDR3 is CASSQEGGSGNTIYF. DNA for the CDR3: TGTGCCAGCAGCCAAGAAGGAGGATCTGGAAACACCATATATTTT.

The CDR3 is CASADPNSPLHF. The CDR3 bases are TGTGCCTCAGCAGACCCCAATTCACCCCTCCACTTT. V is TRBV27 and J is TRBJ1-6; no clear D. CDR1 is MNHEY, CDR2 SMNVEV, per germline (reference sequence). The CDR3 runs 12 residues. V was shortened by 11 bases and J by 7 bases, with 12 bases between the two germline ends.

This clone was observed a single time. J is TRBJ1-1 and V is TRBV7-9; the D is unclear. Trimming pared 6 bases from V and 5 bases from J, leaving 16 bases between. The CDR3 extends over 14 amino acids. Germline loops: CDR1 SEHNR, CDR2 FQNEAQ (reference sequence). The CDR3 loop is CASSLLGRGTEAFF. The CDR3 DNA sequence: TGTGCCAGCAGTCTCTTAGGGCGAGGGACTGAAGCTTTCTTT.

The chain uses TRBV10-3 and TRBJ1-6; D perhaps matches TRBD1 (5 bases). The length of the CDR3 is 17 residues. Trimming left V 0 bases short and J 0 bases short, with 9 bases between. The germline V gene encodes CDR1 ENHRY and CDR2 SYGVKD. The CDR3 DNA reads as TGTGCCATCAGTGAGTCGAGCAGGGACTCCTATAATTCACCCCTCCACTTT. Amino acids: CAISESSRDSYNSPLHF.

V is TRBV10-3 and J is TRBJ2-2, with D unresolved. The length of the CDR3 is 16 residues. The germline gives CDR1 ENHRY, CDR2 SYGVKD. V lost 0 bases, J lost 6 bases, and 14 bases lay in between. Written as DNA, the CDR3 is TGTGCCATCAGTGAGTCAGGAAGCAGACCCGCCGGGGAGCTGTTTTTT. Translation gives CAISESGSRPAGELFF.

CDR3: CASSFDPGVDTQYF. In DNA, the CDR3 is TGTGCCAGCAGCTTTGACCCGGGAGTAGATACGCAGTATTTT. The V call is TRBV7-3, the J call TRBJ2-3; tentative D call: TRBD2 (6 bases). This CDR3 has 14 residues. Trimming pared 3 bases from V and 5 bases from J, leaving 12 bases between. Germline CDR1 and CDR2: SGHTA and FQGTGA.

The chain recombines TRBV4-1 with TRBJ2-7; D unclear. CDR1 and CDR2 (germline): MGHRA, YSYEKL. V lost 1 base, J lost 0 bases, and 7 bases lay in between. The CDR3 runs to 14 residues. The CDR3 DNA is TGCGCCAGCAGCCAAGGTTACAACTCCTACGAGCAGTACTTC. Residues: CASSQGYNSYEQYF.

The chain carries TRBV18 and TRBJ1-1, with D maybe TRBD1 (6 bases). The V end lost 0 bases, the J end lost 7 bases, and 9 bases lay between the germline ends. The CDR3 contains 13 residues. Per the germline V gene, CDR1 is KGHSH and CDR2 is LQKENI. CDR3 sequence: CASSPPTGLEAFF. The DNA for the CDR3 is TGTGCCAGCTCACCACCCACAGGGCTTGAAGCTTTCTTT.

The rearrangement joins TRBV15 to TRBJ1-4; D call uncertain. Germline V lookup: CDR1 LNHNV, CDR2 YYDKDF (reference sequence). The CDR3 runs 16 residues. V lost 0 bases and J 4 bases, leaving 12 bases between the germline ends. CDR3 sequence reads: CATSREGLGNNEKLFF. The CDR3 region has the DNA TGTGCCACCAGCAGAGAGGGGTTAGGTAATAATGAAAAACTGTTTTTT.